Presented here are 10 T cell receptor beta chains from one specimen sequenced in a study of cytomegalovirus exposure and HLA in healthy donors. Primers for the PCR totalled 60 Vbeta and 13 Jbeta. Produced via immunoSEQ multiplex PCR; TCRdb's table is partial and in-frame only. The table records about 130,000 clones, 70% to 85% of them present only once. Sequenced: PBMCs. These receptors came from a female donor in good health and CMV-seronegative.

The V call is TRBV28, the J call TRBJ2-7, with a weak D call TRBD2 (5 bases). Trimming left V 3 bases short and J 0 bases short, with 12 bases between. CDR3 length: 15 residues. Germline loops: CDR1 MDHEN, CDR2 SYDVKM. CDR3 residues: CASSLGSASSYEQYF. DNA of the CDR3: TGTGCCAGCAGTTTGGGTAGCGCGAGCTCCTACGAGCAGTACTTC. The full variable domain, rest sourced from reference TRBV28 and TRBJ2-7, is DVKVTQSSRYLVKRTGEKVFLECVQDMDHENMFWYRQDPGLGLRLIYFSYDVKMKEKGDIPEGYSVSREKKERFSLILESASTNQTSMYLCASSLGSASSYEQYFGPGTRLTVT.

This clone was detected a few times. The genes are TRBV5-1 and TRBJ2-3, with D possibly matching TRBD1 (6 bases). The CDR3 runs to 13 residues. The V gene's germline CDR1 is SGHRS and CDR2 YFSETQ. V dropped 4 bases and J dropped 8 bases, with 14 bases sitting between them. The CDR3: CASSEIQGGTQYF. CDR3 nucleotide sequence: TGCGCCAGCAGCGAGATACAGGGCGGTACGCAGTATTTT.

V is TRBV19 and J is TRBJ2-1; D ambiguous. CDR1 is LNHDA and CDR2 is SQIVND in the germline V gene (reference sequence). The CDR3 is 17 residues long. Trimming removed 1 base from V and 6 bases from J, with 19 bases in between. CDR3 sequence: CASSIGYARNTINEQFF. In nucleotides, the CDR3 is TGTGCCAGTAGTATAGGTTACGCCAGAAATACAATCAATGAGCAGTTCTTC.

This clone was seen only once. The rearrangement joins TRBV4-2 to TRBJ2-1; a possible D gene is TRBD2 (6 bases). This CDR3 spans 15 amino acids. Trimming cost V 0 bases and J 2 bases, with 8 bases left between them. CDR1 and CDR2 from the germline V gene are LGHNA and YNFKEQ. In DNA, the CDR3 is TGTGCCAGCAGCCAAGATTGGGAGGCCTACAATGAGCAGTTCTTC. The encoded protein is CASSQDWEAYNEQFF.

This CDR3 reads CASSLGVGSGANVLTF. The DNA of the CDR3 is TGTGCCAGCAGCTTAGGTGTCGGTTCTGGGGCCAACGTCCTGACTTTC. The rearrangement uses TRBV7-2 and TRBJ2-6, with D hard to call. The CDR3 covers 16 residues. Germline V gene data show CDR1 as SGHTA and CDR2 as FQGNSA. Trimming cost V 1 base and J 1 base, with 8 bases left between them.

This rearrangement joins TRBV28 to TRBJ2-3; TRBD1 agrees at 7 bases. J was trimmed by 4 bases and V by 7 bases; bases with no gene match: 11. This CDR3 region has 15 residues. Per the germline V gene, CDR1 is MDHEN and CDR2 is SYDVKM. CDR3 sequence: CASMGYRGAADTQYF. The CDR3 bases are TGTGCCAGCATGGGCTACAGGGGCGCAGCAGATACGCAGTATTTT.

The chain couples TRBV15 to TRBJ2-3; 8 nucleotides agree with TRBD2. With 5 bases clipped from V and 1 base from J, the junction kept 11 bases outside the gene matches. This CDR3 region has 17 residues. Germline-derived CDR1 and CDR2 are LNHNV and YYDKDF (reference sequence). CDR3 loop: CATSAHLAGGGTDTQYF. The CDR3 DNA reads TGTGCCACCAGCGCTCATCTAGCGGGTGGAGGCACAGATACGCAGTATTTT.

The genes are TRBV5-4 and TRBJ1-5; tentatively, D is TRBD1 (5 bases). The CDR3 totals 15 residues. CDR1 SGHNT and CDR2 YYREEE come from the germline V gene (reference sequence). V lost 0 bases, J lost 8 bases, and 15 bases lay in between. As DNA, the CDR3 is TGTGCCAGCAGCTTGGGCGGGACCGGAGGCGAGCCCCAGCATTTT. Its translation: CASSLGGTGGEPQHF. Supplemented by reference TRBV5-4 and TRBJ1-5, the full variable domain reads ETGVTQSPTHLIKTRGQQVTLRCSSQSGHNTVSWYQQALGQGPQFIFQYYREEENGRGNFPPRFSGLQFPNYSSELNVNALELDDSALYLCASSLGGTGGEPQHFGDGTRLSIL.

The gene calls are TRBV11-2 and TRBJ1-1; perhaps TRBD1 as D (6 bases). CDR1 is SGHAT, CDR2 FQNNGV, per germline. This CDR3 is built from 15 residues. V was pared by 5 bases and J by 5 bases, with 18 bases between. In nucleotides, the CDR3 is TGTGCCAGCAGCCTCAGTCGGGGGCGGGGGACTGAAGCTTTCTTT. This encodes CASSLSRGRGTEAFF.

The chain combines TRBV5-8 with TRBJ2-7; 12 nucleotides match TRBD2. Germline trimming cut 4 bases from V and 2 bases from J; bases unmatched to any gene: 4. CDR3 size: 15 residues. The V gene's germline CDR1 is SGHTS and CDR2 YDEGEE. The CDR3 here is CASSIGLAGPYEQYF. The CDR3, as DNA: TGTGCCAGCAGCATAGGACTAGCGGGGCCCTACGAGCAGTACTTC.